This T cell receptor (beta chain) was sequenced in a study of cytomegalovirus exposure and HLA in healthy donors. Study-level results: For most TCR sequences rarity was the rule, although some public TCRs occurred in many donors.

This clone was observed a handful of times. Its antigen is not identified. After removal of 8 bases from V and 0 bases from J, the junction contained 5 bases not matched to a gene. The germline CDR1 and CDR2 sequences are MDHEN and SYDVKM. The CDR3 runs 14 residues. This table comes from immunoSEQ multiplex PCR, and its TCRdb copy is limited to in-frame clones, with some not included. The sample holds a few hundred thousand clones, approximately 84% seen once. The sequencing sample was made of PBMCs. The gene calls are TRBV28 and TRBJ1-2, with 8 bases that match TRBD1. This clonotype originated in a man aged 18 to 29 in good health and CMV-seropositive. The CDR3 bases are TGTGCCAGCTGGGACAGGCAAACTAACTATGGCTACACCTTC. This sequence encodes CASWDRQTNYGYTF.